These T cell receptor beta chains were read from a single sample in a study of control samples from healthy donors and cancer patients. Clones were read by immunoSEQ multiplex PCR, and TCRdb kept only the in-frame ones, dropping some. The sample lists approximately 150,000 clones; approximately 92% were seen once. The sequenced sample consisted of blood. These receptors came from a woman in her thirties or forties in good health. CDR3s include the opening cysteine and the closing phenylalanine or tryptophan. D genes are given only for firm matches. Expanded clones get a size class; other rows say once, few or many, or leave the size out.

d_call	clone_size	j_call	v_call	cdr3_aa	cdr3_nt
TRBD1	-	TRBJ2-2	TRBV6-2/TRBV6-3	CASSPQRTGEGTGELFF	TGTGCCAGCAGCCCTCAAAGGACAGGGGAGGGCACCGGGGAGCTGTTTTTT
TRBD1	few	TRBJ1-1	TRBV23-1	CASSPRTGEDTEAFF	TGCGCCAGCAGTCCGAGGACAGGGGAGGACACTGAAGCTTTCTTT
-	once	TRBJ1-1	TRBV4-1	CASSQLTGRTEAFF	TGCGCCAGCAGCCAACTGACAGGTCGGACTGAAGCTTTCTTT
-	-	TRBJ2-3	TRBV6-5	CASSYRGLTDTQYF	TGTGCCAGCAGTTACAGGGGACTCACAGATACGCAGTATTTT
-	-	TRBJ2-7	TRBV6-5	CASTPGLSYEQYF	TGTGCCAGCACCCCGGGTCTCTCCTACGAGCAGTACTTC
TRBD1	-	TRBJ1-1	TRBV5-1	CASSLKGAGSANTEAFF	TGCGCCAGCAGCTTGAAGGGGGCGGGCAGCGCCAACACTGAAGCTTTCTTT
-	-	TRBJ1-6	TRBV6-4	CASSDSGRDNSPLHF	TGTGCCAGCAGTGACTCTGGCAGGGATAATTCACCCCTCCACTTT
-	-	TRBJ1-5	TRBV6-5	CASNPNRDWNQPQHF	TGTGCCAGCAATCCAAACAGGGATTGGAATCAGCCCCAGCATTTT
-	-	TRBJ1-1	TRBV3-1/TRBV3-2	CASSNKMGGTKAFF	TGTGCCAGCAGCAACAAGATGGGAGGGACTAAAGCTTTCTTT
-	-	TRBJ2-4	TRBV14	CASSQLGSAQYF	TGTGCCAGCAGCCAGTTGGGATCTGCCCAGTACTTC
TRBD1	-	TRBJ1-2	TRBV5-1	CASSLQGASDYGYTF	TGCGCCAGCAGCCTACAGGGGGCGAGCGACTATGGCTACACCTTC
-	-	TRBJ1-4	TRBV4-1	CASSQEQGRSEKLFF	TGCGCCAGCAGCCAAGAGCAGGGGAGGAGTGAAAAACTGTTTTTT
TRBD2	-	TRBJ2-2	TRBV4-2	CASSQVTSGGELFF	TGTGCCAGCAGCCAAGTAACTAGCGGGGGGGAGCTGTTTTTT
-	once	TRBJ1-1	TRBV5-1	CASSLPQPNTEAFF	TGCGCCAGCAGTCTGCCCCAACCAAACACTGAAGCTTTCTTT
-	-	TRBJ1-2	TRBV5-4	CASSTIGGVDTF	TGTGCCAGCAGCACCATAGGGGGGGTCGACACCTTC
TRBD1	-	TRBJ1-4	TRBV11-2	CASSLGRGNEKLFF	TGTGCCAGCAGCTTAGGCAGGGGGAATGAAAAACTGTTTTTT
-	-	TRBJ2-7	TRBV2	CASSPMKSGKTYEQYF	TGTGCCAGCAGCCCAATGAAATCCGGGAAGACCTACGAGCAGTACTTC
TRBD1	once	TRBJ1-1	TRBV19	CASSAYRGLGTEAFF	TGTGCCAGTAGTGCTTACAGGGGGCTTGGCACTGAAGCTTTCTTT
-	-	TRBJ1-3	TRBV2	CASSGGNTIYF	TGTGCCAGCAGTGGTGGAAACACCATATATTTT
-	-	TRBJ1-6	TRBV2	CASRDDYNSPLHF	TGTGCCAGCAGGGACGATTATAATTCACCCCTCCACTTT
-	-	TRBJ2-2	TRBV5-1	CASSLSGTGELFF	TGCGCCAGCAGCTTGTCAGGCACCGGGGAGCTGTTTTTT
TRBD1	-	TRBJ2-5	TRBV18	CASSPPDRRETQYF	TGTGCCAGCTCACCACCGGACAGGAGGGAGACCCAGTACTTC
-	-	TRBJ2-1	TRBV9	CASSFRGDSLYNEQFF	TGTGCCAGCAGCTTCCGCGGGGACTCCTTATACAATGAGCAGTTCTTC
-	-	TRBJ1-1	TRBV29-1	CSVEDRGGYTEAFF	TGCAGCGTTGAAGATCGCGGCGGCTACACTGAAGCTTTCTTT
-	-	TRBJ2-4	TRBV18	CASSPPQGAAKNIQYF	TGTGCCAGCTCACCGCCCCAAGGTGCGGCCAAAAACATTCAGTACTTC
-	-	TRBJ1-5	TRBV7-3	CASIRRGQPQHF	TGTGCCAGCATCCGGAGGGGTCAGCCCCAGCATTTT
TRBD1	-	TRBJ1-5	TRBV4-2	CASSRTDRDDQPQHF	TGTGCCAGCAGCCGGACGGACAGGGACGATCAGCCCCAGCATTTT
-	-	TRBJ2-1	TRBV5-1	CASSVQESSYNEQFF	TGCGCCAGCAGCGTTCAGGAAAGCTCCTACAATGAGCAGTTCTTC
TRBD2	-	TRBJ2-5	TRBV3-1/TRBV3-2	CASSQGTSGGWGETQYF	TGTGCCAGCAGCCAAGGGACTAGCGGGGGGTGGGGAGAGACCCAGTACTTC
-	-	TRBJ2-2	TRBV7-6	CASSVMGLSNTGELFF	TGTGCCAGCAGCGTGATGGGACTCTCGAACACCGGGGAGCTGTTTTTT
TRBD1	-	TRBJ2-6	TRBV19	CASSMRDRVPSGANVLTF	TGTGCCAGTAGTATGCGGGACAGGGTACCGTCTGGGGCCAACGTCCTGACTTTC
TRBD1	-	TRBJ1-2	TRBV5-5	CASSLDPGQGARGYTF	TGTGCCAGCAGCTTGGACCCGGGACAGGGGGCGCGTGGCTACACCTTC
TRBD2	-	TRBJ2-2	TRBV4-1	CASSQDLIGLAGGGELFF	TGCGCCAGCAGCCAAGATCTCATAGGACTAGCGGGGGGCGGGGAGCTGTTTTTT
-	-	TRBJ1-6	TRBV28	CASSDFGGINSPLHF	TGTGCCAGCAGTGACTTTGGGGGGATTAATTCACCCCTCCACTTT
TRBD1	-	TRBJ2-7	TRBV6-5	CASSYSGTGSYEQYF	TGTGCCAGCAGTTACTCAGGGACAGGGTCCTACGAGCAGTACTTC
-	-	TRBJ1-2	TRBV6-5	CASSFRGVDGYTF	TGTGCCAGCAGTTTTCGGGGAGTGGATGGCTACACCTTC
-	once	TRBJ2-2	TRBV7-9	CASSPLRDTGELFF	TGTGCCAGCAGCCCCCTCAGGGACACCGGGGAGCTGTTTTTT
-	-	TRBJ2-7	TRBV3-1/TRBV3-2	CASSQAGSYEQYF	TGTGCCAGCAGCCAAGCAGGGTCCTACGAGCAGTACTTC
-	-	TRBJ1-4	TRBV5-1	CASSSTGTNEKLFF	TGCGCCAGCAGCTCTACTGGAACTAATGAAAAACTGTTTTTT
TRBD2	-	TRBJ2-2	TRBV11-2	CASSFPGGNTGELFF	TGTGCCAGCAGCTTTCCGGGGGGGAACACCGGGGAGCTGTTTTTT
-	once	TRBJ2-1	TRBV7-9	CASSPSNEQFF	TGTGCCAGCAGCCCAAGCAATGAGCAGTTCTTC
-	-	TRBJ1-3	TRBV3-1/TRBV3-2	CASSQDLGSGNTIYF	TGTGCCAGCAGCCAAGATCTAGGCTCTGGAAACACCATATATTTT
-	-	TRBJ1-1	TRBV11-2	CASSLVRGRANTEAFF	TGTGCCAGCAGCTTAGTACGGGGCCGAGCGAACACTGAAGCTTTCTTT
-	-	TRBJ1-2	TRBV29-1	CSVELWVPNQSRNWGYTF	TGCAGCGTTGAGCTTTGGGTGCCCAACCAATCGCGGAATTGGGGCTACACCTTC
-	-	TRBJ1-1	TRBV7-9	CASSSTDFTEAFF	TGTGCCAGCAGCTCGACGGATTTCACTGAAGCTTTCTTT
TRBD2	-	TRBJ2-2	TRBV7-3	CASSAGGELFF	TGTGCCAGCTCTGCGGGGGGAGAGCTGTTTTTT